This section outlines one T cell receptor beta chain sequence together with its context. The junction does not match germline at one end; this may be a read error. Germline V gene lookup returns CDR1 SEHNR and CDR2 FQNEAQ (reference sequence). This CDR3 is 16 amino acids long. Self-reported history from a screening survey and questionnaire set each donor's cohort. The data stem from a study of blood T cell repertoires in COVID-19. Generated by immunoSEQ multiplex PCR, the TCRdb table keeps only in-frame clones and is missing some. This table holds almost 250,000 clones, 65% to 90% found once. The sequence derives from a woman between 50 and 59 years old with acute COVID-19. Sequences were obtained from PBMCs or T cells enriched from blood (not recorded which). The V gene is TRBV7-9, the J gene TRBJ2-2; 9 nucleotides line up with TRBD1. As DNA, the CDR3 is TGTGCCAGCAGTTTAGGACAGGGGAAGAACACCGGGGAGCTGTTTTTT. Its translation: CASSLGQGKNTGELFF.